In this sample, the clone carrying this TCR beta chain turned up a few times. The antigen is unknown. This record comes from a study of T cell responses to AZD1222 COVID-19 vaccine. General study points: Scientists sampled the repertoires only once the peak T cell response had passed.

The CDR3 loop spans 12 amino acids. The germline CDR1 and CDR2 sequences are GTSNPN and SVGIG (reference sequence). The germline V and J ends were trimmed by 3 bases and 4 bases, with 9 bases remaining between them. Libraries were prepared by immunoSEQ multiplex PCR; TCRdb keeps only in-frame clonotypes and omits some of them. The sample has 70,000 to 75,000 clones; around 80% are singletons. The TCR originated in an adult who received the AZD1222 COVID-19 vaccine. The source was peripheral blood, collected 28 days after the second AZD1222 dose. V usage is TRBV30 and J usage is TRBJ2-5, with D maybe TRBD2 (6 bases). This chain's CDR3 is CAWSWGLETQYF. CDR3 bases: TGTGCCTGGAGCTGGGGACTAGAGACCCAGTACTTC.